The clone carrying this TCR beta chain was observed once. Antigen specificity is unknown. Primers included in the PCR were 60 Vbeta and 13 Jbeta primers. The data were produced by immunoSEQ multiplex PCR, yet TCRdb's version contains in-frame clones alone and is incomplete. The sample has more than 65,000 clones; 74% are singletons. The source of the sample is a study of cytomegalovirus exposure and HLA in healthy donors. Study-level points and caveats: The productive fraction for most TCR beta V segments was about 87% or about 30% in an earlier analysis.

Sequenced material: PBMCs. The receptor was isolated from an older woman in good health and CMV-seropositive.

In nucleotides, the CDR3 is TGTGCCAGCACCAGGACAGGGGAATGGACCCAGTACTTC. Amino acid sequence: CASTRTGEWTQYF. J is TRBJ2-5 and V is TRBV2, with TRBD1 identical over 9 bases. Per the germline V gene, CDR1 is SNHLY and CDR2 is FYNNEI. The junction had 7 bases not matched to a gene; V was cut back by 7 bases and J by 7 bases. The CDR3 sequence is 13 residues long.